What follows are 13 T cell receptor beta chains derived from one specimen sequenced in a study of post-analysis software for immune sequencing data. Study observations and caveats: Compared with controls, patients had more of roughly five TRBV segments, including TRBV5-6, TRBV5-1 and TRBV20-1.

Unique molecular identifiers were built into the TCR beta cDNA libraries. TCRdb independently ran MiXCR on the PCR reads; one entry per CDR3 protein. The profile shows hundreds of thousands of distinct CDR3 sequences, 59% of them singletons. Their recognized antigens are unknown. Input material: blood. The receptors originated from a girl aged 2-10 years with multiple sclerosis.

V usage is TRBV4-3 and J usage is TRBJ2-1; 11 nucleotides agree with TRBD1. Germline loops: CDR1 LGHNA, CDR2 YSLEER. V was pared by 5 bases and J by 5 bases, with 8 bases of the junction left unmatched. The CDR3 extends over 16 amino acids. The CDR3 coding sequence is TGCGCCAGCAGCTGGCAGCGGGGACAGGGGGACAATGAGCAGTTCTTC. It yields the protein CASSWQRGQGDNEQFF.

This clonotype was observed a handful of times. V is TRBV29-1 and J is TRBJ2-1; no clear D. The CDR3 spans 11 residues. CDR1 is SQVTM and CDR2 is ANQGSEA in the germline V gene. The V and J ends lost 1 base and 8 bases respectively, with 6 bases between them. The CDR3 sequence is CSVEGGDEQFF. CDR3 DNA sequence: TGCAGCGTTGAAGGAGGAGATGAGCAGTTCTTC.

This clonotype was seen just once. The gene calls are TRBV2 and TRBJ2-3; D is uncertain. V lost 8 bases to trimming and J lost 5 bases, with 11 bases between them. This CDR3 comprises 12 residues. The germline gives CDR1 SNHLY, CDR2 FYNNEI. CDR3 DNA sequence: TGTGCCAGCCGAAGAGTGGAAGATACGCAGTATTTT. This codes for CASRRVEDTQYF.

The V call is TRBV20-1, the J call TRBJ1-2, with 10 bases that match TRBD1. J lost 2 bases, V lost 3 bases, and 6 bases had no gene match. Germline V gene sequence: CDR1 DFQATT, CDR2 SNEGSKA (reference sequence). The CDR3 loop spans 15 amino acids. As DNA, the CDR3 is TGCAGTGCTAGGGAGTTGGACAGGGGGAACTATGGCTACACCTTC. Amino acids: CSARELDRGNYGYTF.

V is TRBV28 and J is TRBJ2-5, with TRBD1 identical over 10 bases. Trimming at V came to 2 bases and at J to 4 bases, leaving 7 bases not matched to a gene. The CDR3 runs to 16 residues. Germline CDR1 MDHEN, CDR2 SYDVKM. The CDR3 sequence is CASSLGGQGTRETQYF. The DNA of the CDR3 is TGTGCCAGCAGTTTAGGGGGACAGGGGACAAGAGAGACCCAGTACTTC. Complete variable domain (other parts from reference TRBV28 and TRBJ2-5): DVKVTQSSRYLVKRTGEKVFLECVQDMDHENMFWYRQDPGLGLRLIYFSYDVKMKEKGDIPEGYSVSREKKERFSLILESASTNQTSMYLCASSLGGQGTRETQYFGPGTRLLVL.

The chain carries TRBV6-2 or TRBV6-3 and TRBJ2-1; D gene unclear. CDR3 length: 11 residues. V was shortened by 7 bases and J by 13 bases, with 14 bases between the two germline ends. Germline lookup yields CDR1 MNHEY and CDR2 SVGEGT. This chain's CDR3 is CASTLKETQFF. The CDR3 DNA reads TGTGCCAGCACCCTAAAAGAGACCCAGTTCTTC.

The sample holds a few counts of this clonotype. The rearrangement uses TRBV12-3 or TRBV12-4 and TRBJ1-5, with 8 bases lining up with TRBD1. V was clipped by 3 bases and J by 4 bases; unmatched bases: 5. CDR3 length: 15 amino acids. DNA of the CDR3: TGTGCCAGCAGTTTCGGACAGGGAGGTAATCAGCCCCAGCATTTT. This codes for CASSFGQGGNQPQHF.

CDR3 nucleotide sequence: TGTGCCAGCAGCCCCTCTTTCGGAGATACGCAGTATTTT. Amino acids: CASSPSFGDTQYF. This chain uses TRBV7-9 with TRBJ2-3; unclear D gene. CDR3 length: 13 residues. The ends were cut back, 5 bases at V and 5 bases at J, with 11 bases in the middle. The germline V gene encodes CDR1 SEHNR and CDR2 FQNEAQ (reference sequence).

This chain connects TRBV5-1 to TRBJ2-7; no clear D gene. Germline CDR1 is SGHRS and CDR2 is YFSETQ. The V end was cut by 0 bases, the J end by 2 bases, with 6 bases between. CDR3 size: 13 residues. The DNA for the CDR3 is TGCGCCAGCAGCTTGGAAACAGCCTACGAGCAGTACTTC. Protein: CASSLETAYEQYF.

The chain uses TRBV20-1 and TRBJ2-3; 7 nucleotides match TRBD2. The CDR3 is 13 amino acids. Germline trimming cut 7 bases from V and 5 bases from J; bases unmatched to any gene: 9. Germline CDR1 and CDR2: DFQATT and SNEGSKA (reference sequence). In nucleotides, the CDR3 is TGCAGTGTCGGGGGGAGGTTCGGAGATACGCAGTATTTT. It yields the protein CSVGGRFGDTQYF.

The chain has TRBV20-1 and TRBJ2-1; 11 nucleotides agree with TRBD2. Germline CDR1 and CDR2: DFQATT and SNEGSKA (reference sequence). The length of the CDR3 is 14 residues. The junction had 1 base not matched to a gene; V was cut back by 3 bases and J by 3 bases. The CDR3 DNA reads as TGCAGTGCTAGTAGCGGGGGGGTCTACAATGAGCAGTTCTTC. It is translated as CSASSGGVYNEQFF.

This clonotype was seen at least ten times. The CDR3 DNA sequence: TGCGCCAGCAGCTCCGGGACTAGCGGGAGTGGTGGAGAGCAGTTCTTC. Amino acid sequence: CASSSGTSGSGGEQFF. J is TRBJ2-1 and V is TRBV5-1, with 14 bases aligning to TRBD2. The CDR3 is made up of 16 amino acids. Germline V gene data show CDR1 as SGHRS and CDR2 as YFSETQ. After removal of 3 bases from V and 10 bases from J, the junction contained 9 bases not matched to a gene.

The V and J genes are TRBV20-1 and TRBJ2-7; 11 nucleotides agree with TRBD2. The CDR3 runs 15 residues. Per germline, CDR1 DFQATT and CDR2 SNEGSKA (reference sequence). The junction had 11 bases not matched to a gene; V was cut back by 6 bases and J by 4 bases. The DNA of the CDR3 is TGCAGTGCCGCGCCCCTAGCGGGAGGTCAGTACGAGCAGTACTTC. It yields the protein CSAAPLAGGQYEQYF.